Following are 3 T cell receptor beta chains from one sample sequenced in a study of circulating CD8 cells and anti-PD-1 response in melanoma. Each library started from around 14 ng of total RNA using the QIAseq Immune Repertoire TCR panel. TCRdb used MiXCR to reprocess the reads, holding one entry per CDR3 protein. The sample holds more than 5 distinct CDR3 sequences. From live CD3+CD8+TCRalphabeta+ cells, four PD-1 and/or TIGIT subsets were sorted. This specimen was CD8+ T cells from PBMCs, taken at baseline or after one month of anti-PD-1 therapy (not recorded which). These receptors came from a human donor with melanoma.

This chain links TRBV5-4 with TRBJ2-3; D uncertain. The length of the CDR3 is 13 residues. Per the germline V gene, CDR1 is SGHNT and CDR2 is YYREEE (reference sequence). The V and J ends lost 2 bases and 4 bases respectively, with 8 bases between them. In DNA, the CDR3 is TGTGCCAGCAGCTTAACGTCCTCAGATACGCAGTATTTT. Translated: CASSLTSSDTQYF.

Regarding this clonotype: A read error may produce the germline difference seen at one junction end. The chain couples TRBV30 to TRBJ1-5, with D uncertain. CDR3 length: 12 residues. Germline loops: CDR1 GTSNPN, CDR2 SVGIG (reference sequence). The CDR3 DNA is TGTGCCTGGAGTGTGCCCGGTCAGCTCCAGCATTTT. Its translation: CAWSVPGQLQHF.

Relative to its sample, this clonotype is hyperexpanded (1% or more). This chain connects TRBV7-3 to TRBJ2-1, with a tentative D call TRBD2 (6 bases). Between the trimmed V and J ends, which lost 5 bases and 10 bases, there was a span of 18 bases. The CDR3 runs 14 residues. The germline V gene encodes CDR1 SGHTA and CDR2 FQGTGA. In DNA, the CDR3 is TGTGCCAGCAGCCCCGGGACCGGGGAGGTGGAGCAGTTCTTC. It encodes CASSPGTGEVEQFF.